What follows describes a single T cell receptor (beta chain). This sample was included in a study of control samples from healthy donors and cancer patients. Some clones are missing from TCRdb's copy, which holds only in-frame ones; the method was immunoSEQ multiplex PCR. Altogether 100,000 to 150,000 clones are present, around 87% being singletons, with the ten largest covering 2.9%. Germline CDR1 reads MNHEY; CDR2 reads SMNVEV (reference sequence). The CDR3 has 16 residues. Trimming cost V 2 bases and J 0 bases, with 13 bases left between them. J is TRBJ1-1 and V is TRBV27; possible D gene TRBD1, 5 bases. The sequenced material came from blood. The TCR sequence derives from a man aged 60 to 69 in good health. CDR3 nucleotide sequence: TGTGCCAGCAGTTTAGGGACTGGGAACATGAACACTGAAGCTTTCTTT. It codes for CASSLGTGNMNTEAFF.